This TCR beta chain was recovered during a study of blood T cell repertoires in COVID-19. Only in-frame clones appear in the TCRdb table, and some are missing; sequencing was by immunoSEQ multiplex PCR. The sample yields fewer than 350,000 clones, roughly 90% seen once. CDR3 size: 14 residues. The V end was cut by 4 bases, the J end by 8 bases, with 14 bases between. Germline V gives CDR1 SEHNR, CDR2 FQNEAQ (reference sequence). The sequencing input was peripheral blood. The J gene is TRBJ1-4, the V gene TRBV7-9; D gene ambiguous. The origin of this receptor is a man aged 18 to 29 with active or convalescent COVID-19. This chain's CDR3 is CASSYGNDREKLFF. CDR3 sequence (DNA): TGTGCCAGCAGCTACGGGAACGACCGGGAAAAACTGTTTTTT.